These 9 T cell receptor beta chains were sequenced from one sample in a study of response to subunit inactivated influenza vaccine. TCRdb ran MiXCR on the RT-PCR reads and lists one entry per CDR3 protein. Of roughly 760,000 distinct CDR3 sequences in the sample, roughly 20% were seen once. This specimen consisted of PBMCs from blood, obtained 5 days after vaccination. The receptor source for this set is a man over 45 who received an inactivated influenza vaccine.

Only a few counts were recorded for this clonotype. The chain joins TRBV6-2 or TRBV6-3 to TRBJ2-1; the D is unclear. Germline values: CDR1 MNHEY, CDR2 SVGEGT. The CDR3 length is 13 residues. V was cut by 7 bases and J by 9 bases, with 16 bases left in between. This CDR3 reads CASNDMNGFEQFF. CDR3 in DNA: TGTGCCAGCAACGACATGAATGGGTTTGAGCAGTTCTTC.

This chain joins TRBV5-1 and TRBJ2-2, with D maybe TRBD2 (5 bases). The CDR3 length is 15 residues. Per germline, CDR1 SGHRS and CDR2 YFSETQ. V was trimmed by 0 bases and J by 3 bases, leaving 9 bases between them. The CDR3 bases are TGCGCCAGCAGCTTGGCCCCGGGATACACCGGGGAGCTGTTTTTT. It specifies CASSLAPGYTGELFF.

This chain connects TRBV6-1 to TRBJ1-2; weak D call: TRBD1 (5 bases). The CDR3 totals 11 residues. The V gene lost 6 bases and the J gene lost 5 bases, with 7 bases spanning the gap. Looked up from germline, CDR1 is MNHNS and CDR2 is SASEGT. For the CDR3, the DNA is TGTGCCAGCAGACAGGAGTATGGCTACACCTTC. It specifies CASRQEYGYTF.

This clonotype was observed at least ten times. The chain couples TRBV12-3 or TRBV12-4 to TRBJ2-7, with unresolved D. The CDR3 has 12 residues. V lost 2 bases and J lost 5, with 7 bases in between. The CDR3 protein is CASSLNRNEQYF. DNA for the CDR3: TGTGCCAGCAGTTTAAACAGAAACGAGCAGTACTTC.

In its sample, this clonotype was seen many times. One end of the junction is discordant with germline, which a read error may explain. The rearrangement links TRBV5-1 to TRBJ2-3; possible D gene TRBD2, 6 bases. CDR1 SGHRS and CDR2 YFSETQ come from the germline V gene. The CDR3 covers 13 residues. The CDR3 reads CASSLGAGDTQYF. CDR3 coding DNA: TGTGCCAGCAGCTTAGGCGCGGGGGATACGCAGTATTTT. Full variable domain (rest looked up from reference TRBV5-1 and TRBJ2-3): KAGVTQTPRYLIKTRGQQVTLSCSPISGHRSVSWYQQTPGQGLQFLFEYFSETQRNKGNFPGRFSGRQFSNSRSEMNVSTLELGDSALYLCASSLGAGDTQYFGPGTRLTVL.

The CDR3 nucleotides are TGCGCCAGCACCCCATCGGGGGGCACAGATACGCAGTATTTT. This sequence encodes CASTPSGGTDTQYF. The gene calls are TRBV5-1 and TRBJ2-3; maybe TRBD2 (6 bases). The germline V gene encodes CDR1 SGHRS and CDR2 YFSETQ. The CDR3 consists of 14 residues. V was cut by 6 bases and J by 1 base, with 12 bases left in between.

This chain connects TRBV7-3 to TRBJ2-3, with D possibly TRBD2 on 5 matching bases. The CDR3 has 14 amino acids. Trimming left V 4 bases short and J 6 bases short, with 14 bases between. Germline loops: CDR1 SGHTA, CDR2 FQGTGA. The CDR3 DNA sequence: TGTGCCAGCAGCTCCGGACTCCCCTTGGATACGCAGTATTTT. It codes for CASSSGLPLDTQYF.

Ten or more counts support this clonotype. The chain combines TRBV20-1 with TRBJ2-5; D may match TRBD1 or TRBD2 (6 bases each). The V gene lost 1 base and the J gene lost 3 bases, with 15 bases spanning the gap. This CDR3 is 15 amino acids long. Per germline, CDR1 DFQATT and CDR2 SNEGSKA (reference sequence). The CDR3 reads CSARGPTGGEETQYF. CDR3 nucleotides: TGCAGTGCTAGAGGCCCCACCGGGGGCGAAGAGACCCAGTACTTC.

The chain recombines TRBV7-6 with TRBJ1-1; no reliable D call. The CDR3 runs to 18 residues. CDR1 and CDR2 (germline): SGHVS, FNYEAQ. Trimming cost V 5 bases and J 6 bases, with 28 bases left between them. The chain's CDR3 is CASSEGQRPSESGAEAFF. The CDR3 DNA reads TGTGCCAGCAGCGAAGGGCAACGCCCGAGCGAGTCAGGTGCTGAAGCTTTCTTT.